Listed below are T cell receptor beta chains from one sample, sequenced in a study of identical twins' blood T cells. TCRdb called the 5' RACE reads again in MiXCR, with one record for every CDR3 protein. The sample lists roughly 340,000 distinct CDR3 sequences; roughly 30% were seen once. The material sequenced was PBMCs. All receptors come from a woman aged 18-55 years in good health. The CDR3 runs from the conserved cysteine through the conserved F or W. Each record gives: V gene, D gene, J gene, CDR3 protein. D genes are given only for firm matches.

TRBV11-2	TRBD2	TRBJ2-3	CASSFSGGAPVDTQYF
TRBV14	TRBD1	TRBJ1-1	CASSQGGLGQFETFF
TRBV5-1	TRBD1	TRBJ1-1	CASSTGQRTEAFF
TRBV6-2/TRBV6-3	-	TRBJ1-2	CASSPRDTYGYTF
TRBV6-5	-	TRBJ1-2	CASSYSGRARDGYTF
TRBV5-1	TRBD2	TRBJ2-5	CASSPLAENQETQYF
TRBV28	TRBD2	TRBJ2-1	CASSGSGRLKNEQFF
TRBV18	TRBD1	TRBJ1-5	CASSRRTGDQPQHF
TRBV27	-	TRBJ1-1	CASSSNGHAEAFF
TRBV29-1	-	TRBJ1-1	CSAPHIESGTEAFF
TRBV5-1	-	TRBJ1-5	CASSPTGSSNQPQHF
TRBV4-3	TRBD2	TRBJ2-7	CASSQDLAGAYEQYF
TRBV20-1	TRBD1	TRBJ1-2	CSAHRTGVGYTF
TRBV12-5	TRBD2	TRBJ2-7	CASGPSGTRYYEQYF
TRBV5-6	-	TRBJ2-7	CASRMSGTYEQYF
TRBV5-1	-	TRBJ1-1	CASSLEPQNTEAFF
TRBV12-5	TRBD1	TRBJ1-6	CASGLPSSGTENSPLHF
TRBV20-1	-	TRBJ1-2	CSASEDGPTDYGYTF
TRBV7-6	TRBD2	TRBJ2-3	CASSIELAGSADTQYF
TRBV23-1	-	TRBJ2-3	CASSPKTVGLGTDTQYF
TRBV20-1	-	TRBJ1-2	CSAREEVGYTF
TRBV29-1	-	TRBJ1-2	CSVGGAGRNGYTF
TRBV20-1	-	TRBJ2-3	CSASPDSNTDTQYF
TRBV3-1	-	TRBJ1-2	CASSQRRGFSFGYTF
TRBV7-9	-	TRBJ1-1	CASEIMNTEAFF
TRBV20-1	-	TRBJ1-1	CSATRGARAFF
TRBV5-1	TRBD1	TRBJ1-1	CASSLGDRGRKTEAFF
TRBV12-5	-	TRBJ2-5	CASGLVQGETQYF
TRBV3-1	-	TRBJ2-3	CASSRRDTDTQYF
TRBV12-3/TRBV12-4	-	TRBJ1-1	CASTFIAQNTEAFF
TRBV12-3/TRBV12-4	-	TRBJ2-1	CASSLSQSYHNEQFF
TRBV29-1	-	TRBJ1-1	CSVVWSLNTEAFF
TRBV20-1	TRBD1	TRBJ1-1	CSAQQDREAFF
TRBV27	-	TRBJ1-1	CASSLSSGYYTEAFF
TRBV5-6	-	TRBJ2-1	CASSYQGEQFF
TRBV9	-	TRBJ2-1	CASSEAVYNEQFF
TRBV19	-	TRBJ1-2	CASSIGPGRVDGYTF
TRBV5-1	-	TRBJ1-1	CASSLGQGTWNTEAFF
TRBV20-1	-	TRBJ2-1	CSASPGSGLEQFF
TRBV29-1	-	TRBJ1-2	CSVGDSGYYGYTF
TRBV12-5	-	TRBJ2-5	CASGFRRGETQYF
TRBV5-1	-	TRBJ2-3	CASSLAEGSTDTQYF
TRBV6-6	TRBD1	TRBJ2-7	CASSSRDRSTYEQYF
TRBV19	-	TRBJ1-5	CASSIPVINSNKPQHF
TRBV20-1	-	TRBJ1-2	CSARDRSRSGYGYTF
TRBV9	-	TRBJ2-2	CASSVAIREYSGELFF
TRBV7-9	-	TRBJ1-6	CASSPDGDSPLHF
TRBV2	-	TRBJ1-5	CASSPGIHSNQPQRF
TRBV3-1	-	TRBJ1-2	CASSQDGRGGYGYTF